This T cell receptor beta chain is drawn from a study of cytomegalovirus exposure and HLA in healthy donors. A multiplex PCR was run with 60 Vbeta primers and 13 Jbeta primers. The protocol was immunoSEQ multiplex PCR, while the TCRdb copy is restricted to in-frame clones and leaves out a portion. This table has about 200,000 clones, 65% to 85% appearing once. Notes on this clone: Within the sample, other DNA sequences also encode this same CDR3.

CDR3 length: 14 amino acids. V was pared by 1 base and J by 1 base, with 0 bases of the junction left unmatched. Germline V gene sequence: CDR1 GTSNPN, CDR2 SVGIG (reference sequence). Sequenced: PBMCs. The chain recombines TRBV30 with TRBJ1-5, with 8 bases identical to TRBD1. This receptor was obtained from a man over 45 in good health and CMV-seronegative. The CDR3 sequence is CAWSGQGSNQPQHF. In DNA, the CDR3 is TGTGCCTGGAGTGGACAGGGGAGCAATCAGCCCCAGCATTTT.